The clone carrying this T cell receptor (beta chain) has just one count. Only in-frame clones appear in the TCRdb table, and some are missing; sequencing was by immunoSEQ multiplex PCR. The sample contains approximately 1,500,000 clones, around 97% of which appear only once. CDR1 is MNHEY, CDR2 SVGAGI, per germline. The CDR3 runs 13 residues. V dropped 6 bases and J dropped 6 bases, with 11 bases sitting between them. These data are taken from a study of shared clonotypes between healthy human individuals. This clonotype was sampled from a man aged 30 to 39 in good health. Sequencing input: naive CD4+ T cells sorted from blood. As to subset: CD45RA+ positively selected. The chain employs TRBV6-5 and TRBJ2-2; D unclear. CDR3 in DNA: TGTGCCAGCAGACGAAGGGCGGCCGGGGAGCTGTTTTTT. Its protein product is CASRRRAAGELFF.